These 23 T cell receptor beta chains were all obtained from the same sample, sequenced in a study of T-cell memory formation after mild COVID-19. TCRdb fed the 5' RACE reads into MiXCR, producing one record per CDR3 protein. The sample shows around 440,000 distinct CDR3 sequences, over 15% of them seen only once. Sequenced material: PBMCs or a T cell subset sorted from them (not recorded which). Source of these receptors: an adult woman who had mild COVID-19 (a few samples of this study predate the infection). Cell type and time point are not known.

The chain combines TRBV18 with TRBJ2-3, with D perhaps matching TRBD1 (6 bases). V lost 1 base, J lost 0 bases, and 11 bases lay in between. The CDR3 spans 16 residues. Germline V gives CDR1 KGHSH, CDR2 LQKENI. The CDR3 loop is CASSPLGAPSTDTQYF. The CDR3 DNA follows: TGTGCCAGCTCACCACTGGGGGCACCTAGCACAGATACGCAGTATTTT.

The chain employs TRBV14 and TRBJ2-7, with a weak D call TRBD2 (5 bases). Looked up from germline, CDR1 is SGHDN and CDR2 is FVKESK. V was pared by 1 base and J by 6 bases, with 10 bases between. This CDR3 spans 13 amino acids. The CDR3 is CASSQARGFEQYF. CDR3 in DNA: TGTGCCAGCAGCCAAGCGCGCGGGTTCGAGCAGTACTTC.

This clonotype has more than one count but fewer than ten. This chain links TRBV6-5 with TRBJ2-3; D possibly corresponds to TRBD1 (5 bases). Trimming pared 5 bases from V and 6 bases from J, leaving 15 bases between. CDR1 is MNHEY and CDR2 is SVGAGI in the germline V gene. CDR3 size: 14 residues. The CDR3 protein is CASSIGVGSDTQYF. Written as DNA, the CDR3 is TGTGCCAGCAGTATAGGGGTGGGTAGCGATACGCAGTATTTT.

The rearrangement uses TRBV20-1 and TRBJ2-2; D ambiguous. The CDR3 is 13 residues long. V was clipped by 0 bases and J by 4 bases, with 6 bases between them. Germline V CDR1 and CDR2: DFQATT, SNEGSKA (reference sequence). The DNA for the CDR3 is TGCAGTGCTAGAGATGATCCCACCGGGGAGCTGTTTTTT. Protein product: CSARDDPTGELFF.

J is TRBJ2-5 and V is TRBV7-3, with 13 bases matching TRBD2. The CDR3 runs 16 residues. Germline CDR1 SGHTA, CDR2 FQGTGA. Germline trimming cut 5 bases from V and 3 bases from J; bases unmatched to any gene: 6. The CDR3 DNA sequence: TGTGCCAGCAGCCCGTGGACTAGCGGGGGAAAAGAGACCCAGTACTTC. Protein: CASSPWTSGGKETQYF.

V usage is TRBV4-1 and J usage is TRBJ2-1, with 13 bases fitting TRBD2. The CDR3 consists of 14 residues. J was trimmed by 8 bases and V by 6 bases; bases with no gene match: 4. In germline, CDR1 is MGHRA, CDR2 YSYEKL. The CDR3 reads CASRTSGRSDEQFF. CDR3 DNA: TGCGCCAGCAGGACTAGCGGGAGGTCGGATGAGCAGTTCTTC.

The gene calls are TRBV18 and TRBJ2-2; tentatively, D is TRBD1 (5 bases). The germline V and J ends were trimmed by 1 base and 3 bases, with 12 bases remaining between them. The CDR3 has 16 residues. Germline V gene lookup returns CDR1 KGHSH and CDR2 LQKENI. DNA of the CDR3: TGTGCCAGCTCACCACGGCTGGGGCAGGACACCGGGGAGCTGTTTTTT. Residues: CASSPRLGQDTGELFF.

The V call is TRBV12-3 or TRBV12-4, the J call TRBJ2-7; weak D call: TRBD2 (6 bases). The CDR3 is made up of 14 amino acids. V lost 5 bases, J lost 1 base, and 12 bases lay in between. CDR3: CASSHPLASYEQYF. CDR3 coding DNA: TGTGCCAGCAGTCACCCTCTAGCGTCCTACGAGCAGTACTTC.

This clonotype was recorded a few times. The rearrangement joins TRBV5-1 to TRBJ2-5, with D unresolved. With 7 bases removed from V and 3 bases from J, the gap between germline ends came to 16 bases. CDR3 size: 14 residues. Germline CDR1 and CDR2: SGHRS and YFSETQ. CDR3: CASYEQSGEETQYF. The DNA for the CDR3 is TGCGCCAGCTATGAACAATCAGGTGAAGAGACCCAGTACTTC.

This clonotype was counted a few times. The CDR3 bases are TGTGCCAGTAGTACCAACCGTCCTACAGTGGCTGACACTGAAGCTTTCTTT. Amino acid sequence: CASSTNRPTVADTEAFF. This chain uses TRBV19 with TRBJ1-1; D not resolved. The CDR3 totals 17 residues. Germline V gene lookup returns CDR1 LNHDA and CDR2 SQIVND (reference sequence). V lost 4 bases, J lost 3 bases, and 21 bases lay in between.

This clonotype came up a few times. The chain employs TRBV6-2 or TRBV6-3 and TRBJ2-1, with D hard to call. CDR3 length: 12 residues. Per the germline V gene, CDR1 is MNHEY and CDR2 is SVGEGT. V lost 2 bases, J lost 6 bases, and 5 bases lay in between. CDR3 DNA: TGTGCCAGCAGTTACAATTCCAATGAGCAGTTCTTC. As protein: CASSYNSNEQFF.

This clonotype was recorded only once. The chain joins TRBV12-3 or TRBV12-4 to TRBJ1-2; TRBD1 aligns across 7 bases. After removal of 5 bases from V and 2 bases from J, the junction contained 5 bases not matched to a gene. The CDR3 covers 14 residues. The CDR3, as DNA: TGTGCCAGCAGTGGGACAGTGGACAACTATGGCTACACCTTC. Its translation is CASSGTVDNYGYTF.

V usage is TRBV6-5 and J usage is TRBJ2-3, with 8 bases matching TRBD2. The CDR3 runs 16 residues. Germline loops: CDR1 MNHEY, CDR2 SVGAGI. J lost 2 bases, V lost 2 bases, and 6 bases had no gene match. The CDR3 loop is CASSYNGRVTTDTQYF. For the CDR3, the DNA is TGTGCCAGCAGTTACAACGGGAGGGTAACCACAGATACGCAGTATTTT.

This clonotype was counted a few times. The V and J genes are TRBV24-1 and TRBJ1-1; 7 bases match TRBD1. The V gene end was trimmed by 4 bases and the J gene end by 10 bases; junction bases not matched to a gene: 5. The germline gives CDR1 KGHDR, CDR2 SFDVKD. This CDR3 is built from 12 residues. As DNA, the CDR3 is TGTGCCACCAGTGAGGGAACAGGGGTAGCTTTCTTT. It encodes CATSEGTGVAFF.

The chain recombines TRBV5-5 with TRBJ2-1, with 7 bases matching TRBD2. Germline CDR1 and CDR2: SGHKS and YYEKEE (reference sequence). This CDR3 region has 14 residues. The trim removed 6 bases at V and 6 bases at J, leaving 9 bases unmatched. The CDR3 nucleotides are TGTGCCAGCACCCCCCAAGCGGGGATCAATGAGCAGTTCTTC. The encoded protein is CASTPQAGINEQFF.

This clonotype has more than one count but fewer than ten. CDR3 sequence: CASSPLGTSGRRNEQFF. CDR3 nucleotide sequence: TGTGCCAGTAGCCCTCTAGGGACTAGCGGGAGAAGAAATGAGCAGTTCTTC. This sequence joins TRBV19 and TRBJ2-1; 14 bases align to TRBD2. This CDR3 region has 17 residues. In germline, CDR1 is LNHDA, CDR2 SQIVND (reference sequence). Trimming cost V 6 bases and J 7 bases; bases outside gene matches: 11.

This clonotype was seen only a few times. This chain connects TRBV29-1 to TRBJ1-5, with D possibly TRBD1 on 5 matching bases. With 8 bases removed from V and 7 bases from J, the gap between germline ends came to 18 bases. Germline V CDR1 and CDR2: SQVTM, ANQGSEA. The CDR3 contains 13 residues. CDR3 nucleotides: TGCAGCTCCGGGGCGGGGGGGGACCAGCCCCAGCATTTT. This translates into CSSGAGGDQPQHF.

The rearrangement links TRBV4-3 to TRBJ2-7; 9 bases line up with TRBD2. This CDR3 region has 14 residues. The V segment lost 5 bases and the J segment 2 bases; nucleotides outside the gene matches: 4. Germline lookup yields CDR1 LGHNA and CDR2 YSLEER. DNA of the CDR3: TGCGCCAGCAGCAGGCTAGCGGGGCCCTACGAGCAGTACTTC. Protein product: CASSRLAGPYEQYF.

The genes are TRBV6-9 and TRBJ1-5, with TRBD1 as a possible D gene (5 bases). The ends were cut back, 2 bases at V and 10 bases at J, with 24 bases in the middle. CDR3 size: 17 residues. Per germline, CDR1 MNHGY and CDR2 SVAAGI. CDR3 DNA sequence: TGTGCCAGCAGTTATGATCCGGGACGGCGTCCGTTACGACCCCAGCATTTT. This codes for CASSYDPGRRPLRPQHF.

The chain uses TRBV5-6 and TRBJ2-1; D gene uncertain. Germline CDR1 SGHDT, CDR2 YYEEEE. Between the trimmed V and J ends, which lost 3 bases and 2 bases, there was a span of 12 bases. This CDR3 contains 15 residues. The CDR3 nucleotides are TGTGCCAGCAGCTCCACGATACGGCCCTACAATGAGCAGTTCTTC. Translated, it gives CASSSTIRPYNEQFF.

The CDR3 reads CASSLVGYMNTEAFF. Written as DNA, the CDR3 is TGTGCCAGCAGTTTGGTAGGGTACATGAACACTGAAGCTTTCTTT. The J gene is TRBJ1-1, the V gene TRBV12-3 or TRBV12-4; no clear D. This CDR3 region has 15 residues. Trimming pared 3 bases from V and 0 bases from J, leaving 11 bases between.

This clonotype has only a few counts. This rearrangement joins TRBV5-1 to TRBJ2-1, with D perhaps matching TRBD1 (5 bases). The V and J ends lost 9 bases and 3 bases respectively, with 10 bases between them. The CDR3 length is 12 residues. Germline values: CDR1 SGHRS, CDR2 YFSETQ. The CDR3 DNA reads TGCGCCATCAGGGATATCTACAATGAGCAGTTCTTC. Its protein product is CAIRDIYNEQFF.

The rearrangement joins TRBV6-2 or TRBV6-3 to TRBJ2-1; TRBD2 agrees at 9 bases. The germline gives CDR1 MNHEY, CDR2 SVGEGT. V dropped 0 bases and J dropped 4; count of bases not matched to a gene: 4. The CDR3 consists of 16 residues. CDR3 coding DNA: TGTGCCAGCAGTTACTCGTCGACTAGCGGATACAATGAGCAGTTCTTC. Translated: CASSYSSTSGYNEQFF.